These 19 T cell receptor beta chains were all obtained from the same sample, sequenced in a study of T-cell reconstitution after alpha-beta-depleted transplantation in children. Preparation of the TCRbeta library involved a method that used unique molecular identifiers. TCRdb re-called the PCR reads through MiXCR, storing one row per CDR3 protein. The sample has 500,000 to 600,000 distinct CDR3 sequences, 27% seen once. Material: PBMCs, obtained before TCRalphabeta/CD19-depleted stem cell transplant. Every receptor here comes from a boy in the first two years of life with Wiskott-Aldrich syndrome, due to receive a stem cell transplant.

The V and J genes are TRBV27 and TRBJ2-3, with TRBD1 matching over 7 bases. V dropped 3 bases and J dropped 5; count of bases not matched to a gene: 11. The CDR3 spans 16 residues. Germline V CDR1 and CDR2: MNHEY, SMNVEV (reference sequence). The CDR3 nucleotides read TGTGCCAGCAGTTTTCGACAGGGAATCTCTCTAGATACGCAGTATTTT. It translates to CASSFRQGISLDTQYF.

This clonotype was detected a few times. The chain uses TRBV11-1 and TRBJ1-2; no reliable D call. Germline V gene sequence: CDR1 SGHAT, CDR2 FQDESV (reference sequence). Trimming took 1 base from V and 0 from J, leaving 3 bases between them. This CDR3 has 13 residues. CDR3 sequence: CASSLEANYGYTF. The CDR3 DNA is TGTGCCAGCAGCTTAGAAGCTAACTATGGCTACACCTTC. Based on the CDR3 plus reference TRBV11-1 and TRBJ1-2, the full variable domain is EAEVAQSPRYKITEKSQAVAFWCDPISGHATLYWYRQILGQGPELLVQFQDESVVDDSQLPKDRFSAERLKGVDSTLKIQPAELGDSAMYLCASSLEANYGYTFGSGTRLTVV.

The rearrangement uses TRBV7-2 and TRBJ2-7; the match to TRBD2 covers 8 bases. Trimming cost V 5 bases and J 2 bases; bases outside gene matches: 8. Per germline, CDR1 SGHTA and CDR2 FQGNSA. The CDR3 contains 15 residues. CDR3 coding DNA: TGTGCCAGCAGCCCCACGGGACTAGGCCCCTACGAGCAGTACTTC. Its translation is CASSPTGLGPYEQYF. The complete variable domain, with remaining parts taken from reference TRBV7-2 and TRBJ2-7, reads GAGVSQSPSNKVTEKGKDVELRCDPISGHTALYWYRQSLGQGLEFLIYFQGNSAPDKSGLPSDRFSAERTGGSVSTLTIQRTQQEDSAVYLCASSPTGLGPYEQYFGPGTRLTVT.

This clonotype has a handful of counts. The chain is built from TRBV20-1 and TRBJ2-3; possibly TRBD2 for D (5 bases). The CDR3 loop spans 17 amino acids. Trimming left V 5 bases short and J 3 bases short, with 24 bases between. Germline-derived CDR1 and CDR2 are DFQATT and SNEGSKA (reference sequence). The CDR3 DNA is TGCAGTGCTCTACACGGCCTCCGGGGATTTAGGACAGATACGCAGTATTTT. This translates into CSALHGLRGFRTDTQYF.

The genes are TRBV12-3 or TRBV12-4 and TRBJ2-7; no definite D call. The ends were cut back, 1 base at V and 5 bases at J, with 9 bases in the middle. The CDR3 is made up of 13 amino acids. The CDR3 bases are TGTGCCAGCAGTTTAGGGGTTCGCGACGAGCAGTACTTC. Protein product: CASSLGVRDEQYF.

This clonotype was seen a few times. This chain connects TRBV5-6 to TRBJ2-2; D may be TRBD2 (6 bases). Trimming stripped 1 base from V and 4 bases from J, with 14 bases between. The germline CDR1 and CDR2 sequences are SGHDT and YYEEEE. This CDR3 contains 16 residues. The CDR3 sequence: CASSLLPSVSTGELFF. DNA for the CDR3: TGTGCCAGCAGCTTGTTGCCTAGCGTAAGCACCGGGGAGCTGTTTTTT.

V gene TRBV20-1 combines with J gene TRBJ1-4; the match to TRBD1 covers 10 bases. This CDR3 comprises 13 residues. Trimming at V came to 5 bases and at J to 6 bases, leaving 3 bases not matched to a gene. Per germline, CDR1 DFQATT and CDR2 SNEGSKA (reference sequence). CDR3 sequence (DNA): TGCAGTGCTGAAGGGACAGGGGATGAAAAACTGTTTTTT. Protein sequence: CSAEGTGDEKLFF.

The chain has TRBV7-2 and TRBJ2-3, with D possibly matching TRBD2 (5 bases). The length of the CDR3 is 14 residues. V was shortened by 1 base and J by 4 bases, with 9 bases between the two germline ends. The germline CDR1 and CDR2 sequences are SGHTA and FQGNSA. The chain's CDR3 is CASSLELAPDTQYF. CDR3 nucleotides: TGTGCCAGCAGCTTAGAGCTAGCTCCAGATACGCAGTATTTT.

DNA for the CDR3: TGCGCCAGCAGTGCAGGGGAGGATGAGCAGTTCTTC. Amino acids: CASSAGEDEQFF. The chain has TRBV5-1 and TRBJ2-1; the D call may be TRBD1 or TRBD2 (6 bases each). Per germline, CDR1 SGHRS and CDR2 YFSETQ. Trimming took 5 bases from V and 8 from J, leaving 11 bases between them. The CDR3 sequence is 12 residues long.

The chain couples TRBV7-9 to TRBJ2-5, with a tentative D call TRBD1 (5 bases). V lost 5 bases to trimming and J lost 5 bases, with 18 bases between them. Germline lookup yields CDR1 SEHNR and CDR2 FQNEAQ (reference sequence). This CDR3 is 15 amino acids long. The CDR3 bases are TGTGCCAGCAGCCGAGACAGTCCGTGGCGGGAGACCCAGTACTTC. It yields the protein CASSRDSPWRETQYF.

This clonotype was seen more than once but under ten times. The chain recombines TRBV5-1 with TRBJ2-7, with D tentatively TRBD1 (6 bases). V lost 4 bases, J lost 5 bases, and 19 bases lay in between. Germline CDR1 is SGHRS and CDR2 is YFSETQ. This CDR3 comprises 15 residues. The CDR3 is CASSDRDMTFNEQYF. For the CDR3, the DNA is TGCGCCAGCAGCGACCGGGACATGACGTTCAACGAGCAGTACTTC.

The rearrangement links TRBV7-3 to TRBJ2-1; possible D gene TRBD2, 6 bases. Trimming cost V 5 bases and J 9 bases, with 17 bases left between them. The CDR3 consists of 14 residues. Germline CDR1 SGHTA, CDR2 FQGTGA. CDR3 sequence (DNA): TGTGCCAGCAGCCTCAACCGGGACTCTAGTGAGCAGTTCTTC. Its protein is CASSLNRDSSEQFF. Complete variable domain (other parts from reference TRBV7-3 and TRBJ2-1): GAGVSQTPSNKVTEKGKYVELRCDPISGHTALYWYRQSLGQGPEFLIYFQGTGAADDSGLPNDRFFAVRPEGSVSTLKIQRTERGDSAVYLCASSLNRDSSEQFFGPGTRLTVL.

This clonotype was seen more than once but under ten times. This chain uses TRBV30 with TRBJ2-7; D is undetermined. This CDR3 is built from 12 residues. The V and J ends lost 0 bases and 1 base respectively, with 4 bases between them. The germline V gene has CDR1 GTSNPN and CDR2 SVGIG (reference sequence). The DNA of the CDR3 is TGTGCCTGGAGTGTACAGTCCTACGAGCAGTACTTC. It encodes CAWSVQSYEQYF.

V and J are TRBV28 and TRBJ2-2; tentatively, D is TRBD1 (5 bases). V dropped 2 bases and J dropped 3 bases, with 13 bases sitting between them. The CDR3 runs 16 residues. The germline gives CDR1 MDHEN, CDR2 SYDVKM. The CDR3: CASSLGLRADTGELFF. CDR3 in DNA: TGTGCCAGCAGTTTAGGTCTCAGGGCGGACACCGGGGAGCTGTTTTTT.

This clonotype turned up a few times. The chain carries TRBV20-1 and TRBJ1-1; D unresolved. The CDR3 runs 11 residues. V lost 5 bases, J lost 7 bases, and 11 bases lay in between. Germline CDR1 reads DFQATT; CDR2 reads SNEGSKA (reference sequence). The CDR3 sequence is CSAPYTIEAFF. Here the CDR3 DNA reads TGCAGTGCTCCTTATACGATTGAAGCTTTCTTT.

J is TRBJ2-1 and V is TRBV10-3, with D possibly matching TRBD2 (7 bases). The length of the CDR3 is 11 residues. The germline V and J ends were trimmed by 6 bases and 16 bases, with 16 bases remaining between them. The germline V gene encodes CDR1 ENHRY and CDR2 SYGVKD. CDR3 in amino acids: CAIREGGREFF. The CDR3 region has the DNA TGTGCCATCAGAGAAGGGGGGAGGGAATTCTTC.

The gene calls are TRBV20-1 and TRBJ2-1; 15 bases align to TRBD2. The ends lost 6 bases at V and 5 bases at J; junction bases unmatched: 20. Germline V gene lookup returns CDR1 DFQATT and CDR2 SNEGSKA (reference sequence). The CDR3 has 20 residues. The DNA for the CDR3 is TGCAGTGCCTCCCCTCCGGGTTACCGGACTAGCGGGAGGGCCAACAATGAGCAGTTCTTC. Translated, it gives CSASPPGYRTSGRANNEQFF.

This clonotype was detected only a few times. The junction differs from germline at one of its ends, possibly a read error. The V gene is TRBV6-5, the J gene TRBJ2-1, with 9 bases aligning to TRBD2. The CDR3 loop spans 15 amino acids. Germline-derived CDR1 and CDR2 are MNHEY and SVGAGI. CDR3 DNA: TGTGCCAGCAGTTTAATAGCGGGAGCTTCGTACAATGAGTACTTC. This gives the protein CASSLIAGASYNEYF.

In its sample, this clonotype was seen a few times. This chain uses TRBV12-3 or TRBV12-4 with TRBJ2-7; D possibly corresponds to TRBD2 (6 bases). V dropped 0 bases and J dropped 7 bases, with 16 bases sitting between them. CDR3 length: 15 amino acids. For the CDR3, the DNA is TGTGCCAGCAGTTTAGCCGGGACTGGGTCTAGGGAGCAGTACTTC. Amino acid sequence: CASSLAGTGSREQYF.